This T cell receptor (beta chain) was sequenced during a study of early T cells in non-severe SARS-CoV-2 infection. One entry per CDR3 protein, called by TCRdb with MiXCR from the 5' RACE reads. The repertoire holds 86,000 or so distinct CDR3 sequences, with roughly 6% as singletons. This CDR3 spans 13 amino acids. Germline CDR1 reads SGHNT; CDR2 reads YYREEE (reference sequence). This clonotype was recorded at least ten times. At one boundary the junction diverges from the germline segment, which might be a read error. The sample comprised whole blood. V usage is TRBV5-4 and J usage is TRBJ2-7; no clear D gene. This receptor was obtained from an adult who was a healthcare worker with PCR-confirmed SARS-CoV-2 infection or an uninfected control (not recorded which). The CDR3 nucleotides read TGTGCCAGCAGCTTGGCGTTCTCCAACGAGCAGTACTTC. Its translation: CASSLAFSNEQYF.